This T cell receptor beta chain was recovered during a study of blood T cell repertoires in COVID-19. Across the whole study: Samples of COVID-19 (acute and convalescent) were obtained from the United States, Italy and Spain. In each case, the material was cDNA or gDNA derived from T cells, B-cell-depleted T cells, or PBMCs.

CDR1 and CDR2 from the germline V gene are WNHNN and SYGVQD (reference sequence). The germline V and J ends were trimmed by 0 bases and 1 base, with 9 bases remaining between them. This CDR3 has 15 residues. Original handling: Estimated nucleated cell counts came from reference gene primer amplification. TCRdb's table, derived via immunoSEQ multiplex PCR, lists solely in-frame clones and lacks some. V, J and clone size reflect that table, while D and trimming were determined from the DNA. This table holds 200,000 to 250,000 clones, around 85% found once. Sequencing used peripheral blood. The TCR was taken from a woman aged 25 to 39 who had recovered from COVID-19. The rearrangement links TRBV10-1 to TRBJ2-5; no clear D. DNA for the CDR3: TGCGCCAGCAGTGAGTCGGCATCCCGCCAAGAGACCCAGTACTTC. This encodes CASSESASRQETQYF.